This is a list of T cell receptor beta chains from one sample in a study of OX40 agonist ivuxolimab in advanced cancers. This table comes from immunoSEQ multiplex PCR, and its TCRdb copy is limited to in-frame clones, with some not included. The sample holds tens of thousands of clones, 65% to 90% seen once. Sequencing used CD4+ or CD8+ T cells sorted from blood, obtained in a trial of the OX40 agonist ivuxolimab. All receptors derive from an adult with an advanced solid tumor such as melanoma, head and neck, liver or kidney cancer. Each CDR3 is given with its conserved first and last residue. A D gene is named only where the DNA matches it firmly. Size is stated for part of the rows, as once, few or many counts, or as a class when the clone is expanded.

clone_size	v_call	d_call	j_call	cdr3_aa	cdr3_nt
once	TRBV5-4	TRBD1	TRBJ1-3	CASSLMRGQGNTIYF	TGTGCCAGCAGCCTTATGAGGGGGCAAGGAAACACCATATATTTT
-	TRBV7-3	-	TRBJ2-2	CATRAGTTGELFF	TGTGCCACTAGGGCAGGGACGACCGGGGAGCTGTTTTTT
-	TRBV18	-	TRBJ1-3	CASSPDTSGNTIYF	TGTGCCAGCTCACCAGACACCTCTGGAAACACCATATATTTT
-	TRBV5-1	TRBD1	TRBJ1-1	CASSYRGLDTEAFF	TGCGCCAGCAGCTACAGGGGGCTAGACACTGAAGCTTTCTTT
-	TRBV7-2	TRBD1	TRBJ1-5	CASSRDRVPNQPQHF	TGTGCCAGCAGCCGGGACAGGGTTCCCAATCAGCCCCAGCATTTT
-	TRBV6-1	TRBD1	TRBJ2-7	CAISDLQGNEQYF	TGTGCCATCAGTGATTTACAGGGGAACGAGCAGTACTTC
-	TRBV19	-	TRBJ1-5	CASSLVTDSNQPQHF	TGTGCCAGTAGTCTTGTAACAGATAGCAATCAGCCCCAGCATTTT
-	TRBV5-4	TRBD2	TRBJ2-1	CASSSLADEQFF	TGTGCCAGCAGCTCTCTAGCGGATGAGCAGTTCTTC
once	TRBV4-3	-	TRBJ2-2	CASSQTQGPGELFF	TGCGCCAGCAGCCAAACCCAGGGTCCCGGGGAGCTGTTTTTT
-	TRBV6-1	TRBD1	TRBJ2-7	CASSETVGQGYEQYF	TGTGCCAGCAGTGAAACTGTGGGACAGGGGTACGAGCAGTACTTC
-	TRBV6-1	TRBD2	TRBJ2-1	CASSEERGNEQFF	TGTGCCAGCAGTGAAGAGCGGGGAAATGAGCAGTTCTTC
-	TRBV18	TRBD1	TRBJ1-2	CASSPGQPSNYGYTF	TGTGCCAGCTCACCGGGACAGCCCTCTAACTATGGCTACACCTTC
-	TRBV7-9	TRBD2	TRBJ2-1	CASSFPRGGDTNEQFF	TGTGCCAGCAGCTTCCCCCGCGGGGGGGACACCAATGAGCAGTTCTTC
-	TRBV6-1	TRBD1	TRBJ1-2	CASSEVTGTGYTF	TGTGCCAGCAGTGAAGTGACAGGGACCGGCTACACCTTC
-	TRBV5-1	TRBD2	TRBJ2-7	CASSRGLAGGPLYEQYF	TGCGCCAGCAGCCGGGGACTAGCGGGAGGGCCTTTATACGAGCAGTACTTC
-	TRBV5-1	-	TRBJ1-1	CASSLPQTNTEAFF	TGCGCCAGCAGCTTACCACAGACGAACACTGAAGCTTTCTTT
once	TRBV5-6	-	TRBJ2-7	CASSLVSPDEQYF	TGTGCCAGCAGCTTGGTTTCCCCCGACGAGCAGTACTTC
-	TRBV15	TRBD2	TRBJ2-7	CATSGPLAGDEQYF	TGTGCCACCAGCGGCCCACTAGCGGGAGACGAGCAGTACTTC
-	TRBV21-1	-	TRBJ2-7	CASSKGTGEKSEQYF	TGTGCCAGCAGCAAGGGGACAGGGGAAAAAAGCGAGCAGTACTTC
-	TRBV2	-	TRBJ2-6	CASSEALWTDFSGANVLTF	TGTGCCAGCAGTGAAGCGCTTTGGACGGATTTCTCTGGGGCCAACGTCCTGACTTTC
-	TRBV2	TRBD1	TRBJ2-2	CASSQVRQGSTGELFF	TGTGCCAGCAGCCAAGTGAGACAGGGGTCTACCGGGGAGCTGTTTTTT
-	TRBV9	-	TRBJ2-3	CASSGTETDTQYF	TGTGCCAGCAGCGGGACTGAAACAGATACGCAGTATTTT
-	TRBV12-5	TRBD1	TRBJ2-1	CASGLGGQSSYNEQFF	TGTGCTAGTGGTTTGGGGGGACAGAGCTCCTACAATGAGCAGTTCTTC
once	TRBV20-1	-	TRBJ1-1	CSAQGFPEAFF	TGCAGTGCCCAGGGGTTTCCTGAAGCTTTCTTT
few	TRBV2	TRBD1	TRBJ1-5	CASKRQGQGSNQPQHF	TGTGCCAGCAAAAGACAGGGACAGGGAAGTAATCAGCCCCAGCATTTT
-	TRBV6-5	TRBD1	TRBJ2-7	CASSTGTGAPYEQYF	TGTGCCAGCAGTACTGGGACAGGGGCCCCCTACGAGCAGTACTTC
-	TRBV2	-	TRBJ1-1	CASPTPLNTEAFF	TGTGCCAGCCCAACCCCACTGAACACTGAAGCTTTCTTT
-	TRBV4-2	TRBD2	TRBJ2-5	CASSQRTSSEETQYF	TGTGCCAGCAGCCAAAGGACTAGCAGCGAAGAGACCCAGTACTTC
-	TRBV18	-	TRBJ2-5	CASSPPWEERGSPQYF	TGTGCCAGCTCACCGCCATGGGAAGAAAGGGGTTCCCCACAGTACTTC
-	TRBV6-6	TRBD2	TRBJ2-3	CASSYREGDTQYF	TGTGCCAGCAGTTACAGGGAGGGGGATACGCAGTATTTT
-	TRBV7-2	TRBD1	TRBJ1-3	CASSPGQGPGNTIYF	TGTGCCAGCAGCCCAGGACAGGGACCTGGAAACACCATATATTTT
-	TRBV6-4	-	TRBJ1-1	CASSENTLSTEAFF	TGTGCCAGCAGTGAGAATACCTTGAGCACTGAAGCTTTCTTT
-	TRBV27	TRBD2	TRBJ2-1	CASSSGLAGEQFF	TGTGCCAGCAGTTCCGGACTAGCTGGTGAGCAGTTCTTC
-	TRBV2	TRBD1	TRBJ1-5	CASRLTGVSEPQHF	TGTGCCAGCAGGTTGACAGGGGTCTCGGAGCCCCAGCATTTT
-	TRBV12-5	-	TRBJ2-5	CAKPGPQYF	TGTGCTAAGCCGGGTCCCCAGTACTTC
-	TRBV14	TRBD2	TRBJ2-1	CASSQHYSGLAVHEQFF	TGTGCCAGCAGCCAACACTACTCAGGACTAGCGGTCCATGAGCAGTTCTTC
-	TRBV21-1	-	TRBJ2-6	CASSKEVKGNEANVLTF	TGTGCCAGCAGCAAGGAGGTGAAGGGAAATGAGGCCAACGTCCTGACTTTC
-	TRBV12-5	TRBD1	TRBJ2-7	CASGLGQGGSEQYF	TGTGCTAGTGGTTTGGGACAGGGGGGCAGCGAGCAGTACTTC
-	TRBV29-1	-	TRBJ2-1	CSVGGGGNEQFF	TGCAGCGTTGGAGGGGGGGGGAATGAGCAGTTCTTC
-	TRBV6-6	-	TRBJ2-5	CASSYPKGTQYF	TGTGCCAGCAGTTATCCAAAGGGGACCCAGTACTTC
-	TRBV6-5	-	TRBJ1-5	CASSYSASNQPQHF	TGTGCCAGCAGTTACTCGGCGAGCAATCAGCCCCAGCATTTT
-	TRBV5-1	TRBD1	TRBJ1-2	CASSSLTGNFYENYGYTF	TGCGCCAGCAGCTCGCTGACAGGGAATTTCTACGAAAACTATGGCTACACCTTC
-	TRBV15	-	TRBJ1-5	CATSRQLMSNQPQHF	TGTGCCACCAGCAGGCAGTTAATGAGCAATCAGCCCCAGCATTTT
-	TRBV27	-	TRBJ1-1	CASSLSTGREAFF	TGTGCCAGCAGTTTATCGACAGGACGAGAAGCTTTCTTT
-	TRBV6-6	-	TRBJ2-7	CASSTSGTGFYEQYF	TGTGCCAGCAGCACTTCCGGGACCGGATTCTACGAGCAGTACTTC
-	TRBV7-8	-	TRBJ1-2	CASSARQHYDGYTF	TGTGCCAGCAGCGCCCGACAGCACTATGATGGCTACACCTTC
-	TRBV11-2	-	TRBJ2-1	CASSRASAANEQFF	TGTGCCAGCAGCCGCGCTTCAGCCGCTAATGAGCAGTTCTTC
-	TRBV4-3	-	TRBJ2-3	CASSPGSWSTDTQYF	TGCGCCAGCAGCCCGGGGAGCTGGAGCACAGATACGCAGTATTTT
-	TRBV19	-	TRBJ2-3	CASSISGQSTDTQYF	TGTGCCAGTAGTATCAGCGGGCAAAGCACAGATACGCAGTATTTT
-	TRBV7-2	-	TRBJ2-5	CASSGAGETQYF	TGTGCCAGCAGCGGGGCGGGAGAGACCCAGTACTTC
-	TRBV11-1	-	TRBJ2-2	CASSLRGLSSGELFF	TGTGCCAGCAGCTTAAGGGGACTCTCGTCCGGGGAGCTGTTTTTT
-	TRBV7-9	-	TRBJ2-7	CASSLMLGTSIYEQYF	TGTGCCAGCAGCTTAATGCTTGGGACTTCAATCTACGAGCAGTACTTC
medium-sized	TRBV6-1	-	TRBJ1-2	CASSETGPGGAYGYTF	TGTGCCAGCAGTGAAACGGGACCTGGAGGGGCCTATGGCTACACCTTC
-	TRBV5-1	TRBD1	TRBJ1-1	CASSLTGGDGTEAFF	TGCGCCAGCAGCTTAACAGGGGGCGACGGCACTGAAGCTTTCTTT
-	TRBV6-5	TRBD2	TRBJ2-5	CASSYGTSGETQYF	TGTGCCAGCAGTTACGGGACTAGCGGGGAGACCCAGTACTTC